Given below is one TCR beta chain in context. This clone turned up a few times. Its antigen remains undetermined. Qualities for individual bases were not recorded, and no much larger clone is one base off. The germline V gene (reference sequence) supplies CDR1 DFQATT and CDR2 SNEGSKA. The CDR3 sequence holds 15 residues, the cysteine and phenylalanine included. Here the CDR3 DNA is all that survives: 45 bases in frame from base 1. V lost 3 bases and J lost 3 bases, and the count of bases not matched to a germline gene is 6. The sample comes from a study of blood T cell repertoires in COVID-19 (dated by TCRdb to 2018 to 2020). Some background on the complete study: Samples from collaborators originated in the United States, Italy and Spain and spanned both the acute and convalescent phases of COVID-19. The repertoires were made available in a free public database intended to serve as a resource for research on the immune response to SARS-CoV-2. The material from the prospective study consisted of cDNA or gDNA derived from T cells, B-cell-depleted T cells, or PBMCs. Deeply sampled blood TCRbeta repertoires from subjects exposed to, actively infected with, or recovered from COVID-19 were included in the dataset. Samples were obtained from the ongoing ImmuneRACE study (first 160 participants) and from 1,254 subjects provided by 6 global collaborators. Where available, HLA class I and class II types were obtained from metadata supplied by the sample provider rather than from assay-based typing. Nearly every sample came with metadata listing a de-identified subject ID, COVID-19 status, age in years and sex. Summary of the overall study and its limitations: Clinical and demographic metadata were provided uncurated, with the amount varying by source and participant.

The immunoSEQ Assay, a bias-controlled multiplex PCR, was used to amplify TCRbeta CDR3 regions from genomic DNA. As for the authors' bioinformatics: Within the assay, amplification of reference gene primers was used to estimate how many nucleated cells each sample contained. Sequence reads were collapsed and filtered to measure the absolute abundance of every unique TCRbeta CDR3 rearrangement. For each sample, productive Simpson clonality was calculated as the square root of Simpson's diversity index across productive rearrangements. The table was pulled from immuneACCESS by TCRdb, which kept in-frame rearrangements only. Such tables lose some clones; where checked, under half of the loss comes from unresolved V genes, and the rest has no known cause. The V and J calls and clone size come from that table; D and trimming were worked out from the DNA. Recorded for this sample are approximately 280,000 clones; 75% to 90% of them occurred a single time. The ten largest clones take up roughly 9.6% of the sample.

The collaborating institutions used their own protocols to collect whole blood in K2EDTA tubes. Collaborator samples were shipped for TCRbeta analysis as frozen whole blood, isolated PBMCs, or DNA extracted from either sample type. Sequencing used peripheral blood. The clonotype was recovered from a woman in her 70s with acute or convalescent COVID-19. The V gene is TRBV20-1 and the J gene is TRBJ1-5; TRBD1 matches 9 bases in the middle. The DNA sequence is TGCAGTGCTAGTGCCGGGACAGGGATCAATCAGCCCCAGCATTTT. This is translated as CSASAGTGINQPQHF.